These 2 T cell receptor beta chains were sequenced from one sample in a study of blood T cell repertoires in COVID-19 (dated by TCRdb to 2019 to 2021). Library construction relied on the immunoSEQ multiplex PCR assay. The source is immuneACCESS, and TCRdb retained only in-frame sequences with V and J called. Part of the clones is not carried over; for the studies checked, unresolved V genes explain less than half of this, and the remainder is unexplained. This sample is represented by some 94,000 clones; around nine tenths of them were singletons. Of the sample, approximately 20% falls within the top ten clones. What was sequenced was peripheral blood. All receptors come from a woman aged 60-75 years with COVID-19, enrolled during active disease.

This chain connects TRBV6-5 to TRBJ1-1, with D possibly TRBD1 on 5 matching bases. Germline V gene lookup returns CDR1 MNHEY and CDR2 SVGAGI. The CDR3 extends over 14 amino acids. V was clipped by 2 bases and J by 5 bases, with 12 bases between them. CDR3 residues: CASSYQGLGTEAFF. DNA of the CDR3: TGTGCCAGCAGTTACCAGGGTTTAGGGACTGAAGCTTTCTTT.

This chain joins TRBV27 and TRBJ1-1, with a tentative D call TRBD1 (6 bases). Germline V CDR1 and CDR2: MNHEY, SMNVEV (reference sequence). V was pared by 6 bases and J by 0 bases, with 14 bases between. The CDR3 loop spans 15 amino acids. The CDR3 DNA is TGTGCCAGCAGGGACAGCCTAATGATGAACACTGAAGCTTTCTTT. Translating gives CASRDSLMMNTEAFF.